This T cell receptor beta chain was sequenced for a study of OX40 agonist ivuxolimab in advanced cancers. Regarding the study as a whole: Among the lowest peripheral clonal expansion occurred in 0.1-3.0 mg/kg partial responders.

V trimming: 0 bases; J trimming: 8 bases; junction bases outside the gene matches: 14. The germline V gene encodes CDR1 SGHDT and CDR2 YYEEEE. This CDR3 has 17 amino acids. Assay: immunoSEQ multiplex PCR; the TCRdb copy retains only in-frame clones and omits some. Altogether 9,000 to 15,000 clones are present, roughly 80% being singletons, with the ten largest covering 25% to 30%. This clone is medium-sized in the sample. Its specificity is unknown. The J gene is TRBJ2-1, the V gene TRBV5-6, with 7 bases lining up with TRBD1. This clonotype was sampled from an adult with an advanced solid tumor such as melanoma, head and neck, liver or kidney cancer. Source: CD4+ or CD8+ T cells sorted from blood, taken in a trial of the OX40 agonist ivuxolimab. The CDR3 here is CASSLDPQGQLRDEQFF. As DNA, the CDR3 is TGTGCCAGCAGCTTGGATCCACAGGGGCAGTTGAGAGATGAGCAGTTCTTC.